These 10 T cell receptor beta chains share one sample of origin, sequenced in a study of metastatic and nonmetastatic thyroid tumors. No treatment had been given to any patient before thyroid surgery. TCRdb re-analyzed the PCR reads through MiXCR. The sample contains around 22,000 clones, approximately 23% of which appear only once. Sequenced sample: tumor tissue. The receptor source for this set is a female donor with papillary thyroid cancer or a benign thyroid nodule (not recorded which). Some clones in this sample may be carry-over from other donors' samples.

The CDR3 region is CASSTGATDTQYF. The CDR3 nucleotides are TGTGCCAGCAGCACGGGCGCAACAGATACGCAGTATTTT. The chain has TRBV11-3 and TRBJ2-3, with D uncertain. V dropped 5 bases and J dropped 3 bases, with 9 bases sitting between them. The CDR3 runs 13 residues. Per germline, CDR1 SGHNT and CDR2 YENEEA.

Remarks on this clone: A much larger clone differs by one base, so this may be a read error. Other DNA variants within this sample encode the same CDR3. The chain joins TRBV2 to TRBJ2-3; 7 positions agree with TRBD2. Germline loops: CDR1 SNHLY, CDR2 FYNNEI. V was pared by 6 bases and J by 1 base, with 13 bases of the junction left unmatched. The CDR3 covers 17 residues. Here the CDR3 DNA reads TGTGCCAGCAGCGATCTTGTCCCGGGGAGGGGCACAGATACGCAGTATTTT. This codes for CASSDLVPGRGTDTQYF.

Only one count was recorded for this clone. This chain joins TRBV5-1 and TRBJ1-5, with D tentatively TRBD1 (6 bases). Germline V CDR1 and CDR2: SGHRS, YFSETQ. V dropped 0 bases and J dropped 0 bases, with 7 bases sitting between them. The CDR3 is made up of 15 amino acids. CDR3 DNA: TGCGCCAGCAGCTTGGAGGGGGGTAGCAATCAGCCCCAGCATTTT. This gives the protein CASSLEGGSNQPQHF.

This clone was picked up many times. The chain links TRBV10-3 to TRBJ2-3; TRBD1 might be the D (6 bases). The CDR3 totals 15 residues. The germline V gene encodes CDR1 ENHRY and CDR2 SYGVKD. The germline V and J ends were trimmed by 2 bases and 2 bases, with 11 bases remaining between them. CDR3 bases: TGTGCCATCAGTGAGAGGGACATCCACACAGATACGCAGTATTTT. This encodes CAISERDIHTDTQYF.

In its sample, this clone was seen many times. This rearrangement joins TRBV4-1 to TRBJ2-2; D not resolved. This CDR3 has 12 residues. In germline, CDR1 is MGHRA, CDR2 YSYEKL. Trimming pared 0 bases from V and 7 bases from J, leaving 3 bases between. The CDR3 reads CASSQEFGELFF. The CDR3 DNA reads TGCGCCAGCAGCCAAGAATTCGGGGAGCTGTTTTTT.

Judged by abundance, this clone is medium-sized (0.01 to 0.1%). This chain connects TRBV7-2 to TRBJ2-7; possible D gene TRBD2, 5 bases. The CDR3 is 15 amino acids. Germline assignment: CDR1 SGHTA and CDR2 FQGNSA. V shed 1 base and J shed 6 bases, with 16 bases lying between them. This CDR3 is CASSLVVGPRGEQYF. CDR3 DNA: TGTGCCAGCAGCTTAGTTGTTGGGCCTCGGGGCGAGCAGTACTTC.

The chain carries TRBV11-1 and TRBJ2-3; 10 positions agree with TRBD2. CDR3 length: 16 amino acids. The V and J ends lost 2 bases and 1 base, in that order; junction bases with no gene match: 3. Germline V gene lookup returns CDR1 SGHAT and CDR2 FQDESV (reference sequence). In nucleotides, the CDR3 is TGTGCCAGCAGCTTACTAAGCGGGAGGGGCACAGATACGCAGTATTTT. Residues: CASSLLSGRGTDTQYF. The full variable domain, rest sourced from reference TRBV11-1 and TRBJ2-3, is EAEVAQSPRYKITEKSQAVAFWCDPISGHATLYWYRQILGQGPELLVQFQDESVVDDSQLPKDRFSAERLKGVDSTLKIQPAELGDSAMYLCASSLLSGRGTDTQYFGPGTRLTVL.

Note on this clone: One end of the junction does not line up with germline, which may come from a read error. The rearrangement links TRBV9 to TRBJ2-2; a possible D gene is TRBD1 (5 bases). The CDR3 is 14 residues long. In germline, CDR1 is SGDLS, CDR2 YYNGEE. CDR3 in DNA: TGTGCCAGCAGCGTAACAGGTAACACCTGGGAGCTGTTTTTT. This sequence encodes CASSVTGNTWELFF.

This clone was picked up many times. The CDR3 bases are TGTGCCAGTGGAGAGAGCGGCTTGGGGGAGCAGTTCTTC. Its protein is CASGESGLGEQFF. The rearrangement joins TRBV19 to TRBJ2-1, with D possibly being TRBD2 (5 bases). Between the trimmed V and J ends, which lost 8 bases and 10 bases, there was a span of 18 bases. This CDR3 is built from 13 residues. From germline, CDR1 is LNHDA and CDR2 SQIVND (reference sequence).

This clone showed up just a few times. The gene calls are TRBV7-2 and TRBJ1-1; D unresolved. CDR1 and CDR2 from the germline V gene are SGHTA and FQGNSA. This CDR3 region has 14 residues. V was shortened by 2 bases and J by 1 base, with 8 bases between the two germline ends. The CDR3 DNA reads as TGTGCCAGCAGCTTAATTTCGGGGAACACTGAAGCTTTCTTT. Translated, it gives CASSLISGNTEAFF.